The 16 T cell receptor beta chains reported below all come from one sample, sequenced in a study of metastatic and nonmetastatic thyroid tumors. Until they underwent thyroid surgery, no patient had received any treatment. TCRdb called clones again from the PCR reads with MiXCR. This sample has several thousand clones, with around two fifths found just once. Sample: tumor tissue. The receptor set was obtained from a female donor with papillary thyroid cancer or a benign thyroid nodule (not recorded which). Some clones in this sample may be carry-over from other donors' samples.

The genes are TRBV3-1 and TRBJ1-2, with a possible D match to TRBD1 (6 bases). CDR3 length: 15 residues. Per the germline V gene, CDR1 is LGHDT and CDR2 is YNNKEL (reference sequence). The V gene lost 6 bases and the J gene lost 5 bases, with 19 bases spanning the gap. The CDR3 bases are TGTGCCAGCAGGGGGGGGGCAGGTGAACTTTATGGCTACACCTTC. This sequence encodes CASRGGAGELYGYTF.

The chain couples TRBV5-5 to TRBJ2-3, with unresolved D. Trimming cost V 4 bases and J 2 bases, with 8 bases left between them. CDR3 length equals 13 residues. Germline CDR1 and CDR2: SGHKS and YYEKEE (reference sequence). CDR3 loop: CASSTWDTDTQYF. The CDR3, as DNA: TGTGCCAGCAGCACTTGGGACACAGATACGCAGTATTTT.

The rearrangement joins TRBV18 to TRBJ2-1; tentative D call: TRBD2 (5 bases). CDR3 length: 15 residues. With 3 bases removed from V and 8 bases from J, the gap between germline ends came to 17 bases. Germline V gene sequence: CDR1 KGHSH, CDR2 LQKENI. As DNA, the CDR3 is TGTGCCAGCTCACCGTATACATCGGGGTCAGATGAGCAGTTCTTC. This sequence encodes CASSPYTSGSDEQFF.

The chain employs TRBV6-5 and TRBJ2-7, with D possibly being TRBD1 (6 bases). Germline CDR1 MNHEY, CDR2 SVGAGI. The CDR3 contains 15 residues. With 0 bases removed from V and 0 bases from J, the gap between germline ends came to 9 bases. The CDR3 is CASSYSPDSSYEQYF. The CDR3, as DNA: TGTGCCAGCAGTTACTCCCCGGACAGCTCCTACGAGCAGTACTTC.

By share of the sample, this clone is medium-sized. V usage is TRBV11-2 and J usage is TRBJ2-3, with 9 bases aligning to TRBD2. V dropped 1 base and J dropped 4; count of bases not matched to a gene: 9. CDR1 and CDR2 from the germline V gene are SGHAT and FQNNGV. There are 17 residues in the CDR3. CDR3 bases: TGTGCCAGCAGCTTAGGTCCTAGCGGGATTGCTGCAGATACGCAGTATTTT. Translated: CASSLGPSGIAADTQYF.

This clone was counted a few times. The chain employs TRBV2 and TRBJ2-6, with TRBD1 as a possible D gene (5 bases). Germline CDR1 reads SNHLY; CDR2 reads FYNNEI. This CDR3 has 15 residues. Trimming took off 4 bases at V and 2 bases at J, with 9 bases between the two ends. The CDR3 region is CASSGVRAGANVLTF. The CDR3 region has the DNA TGTGCCAGCAGTGGGGTCAGGGCTGGGGCCAACGTCCTGACTTTC. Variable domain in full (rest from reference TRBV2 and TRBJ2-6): EPEVTQTPSHQVTQMGQEVILRCVPISNHLYFYWYRQILGQKVEFLVSFYNNEISEKSEIFDDQFSVERPDGSNFTLKIRSTKLEDSAMYFCASSGVRAGANVLTFGAGSRLTVL.

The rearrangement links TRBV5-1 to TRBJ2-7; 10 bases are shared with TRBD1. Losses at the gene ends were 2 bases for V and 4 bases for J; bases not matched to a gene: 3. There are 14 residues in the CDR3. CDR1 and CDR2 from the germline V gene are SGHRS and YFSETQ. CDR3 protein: CASSFLGQGYEQYF. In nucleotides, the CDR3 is TGCGCCAGCAGCTTTTTGGGACAGGGGTACGAGCAGTACTTC.

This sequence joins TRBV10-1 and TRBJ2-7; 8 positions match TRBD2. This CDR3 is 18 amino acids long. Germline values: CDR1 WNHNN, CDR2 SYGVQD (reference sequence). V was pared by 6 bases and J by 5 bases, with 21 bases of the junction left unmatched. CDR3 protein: CASRSAGAVFFFRDEQYF. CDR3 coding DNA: TGCGCCAGCAGGTCAGCGGGAGCCGTTTTCTTTTTTCGTGACGAGCAGTACTTC.

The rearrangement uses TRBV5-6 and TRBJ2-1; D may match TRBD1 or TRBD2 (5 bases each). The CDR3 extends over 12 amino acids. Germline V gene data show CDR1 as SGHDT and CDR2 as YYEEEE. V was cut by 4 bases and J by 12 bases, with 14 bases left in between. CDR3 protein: CASSPWGPGQFF. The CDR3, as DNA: TGTGCCAGCAGCCCCTGGGGACCAGGGCAGTTCTTC.

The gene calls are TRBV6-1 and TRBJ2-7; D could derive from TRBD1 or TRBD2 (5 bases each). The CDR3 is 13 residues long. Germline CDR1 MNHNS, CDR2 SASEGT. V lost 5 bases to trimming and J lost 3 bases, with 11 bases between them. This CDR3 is CASSRKGSYEQYF. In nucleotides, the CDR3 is TGTGCCAGCAGTCGAAAGGGGAGCTACGAGCAGTACTTC.

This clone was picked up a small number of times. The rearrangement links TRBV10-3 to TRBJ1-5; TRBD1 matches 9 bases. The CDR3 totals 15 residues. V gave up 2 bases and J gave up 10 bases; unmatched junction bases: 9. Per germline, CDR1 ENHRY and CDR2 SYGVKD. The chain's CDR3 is CAISETGGQVGPQHF. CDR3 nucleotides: TGTGCCATCAGTGAGACAGGGGGCCAGGTAGGACCCCAGCATTTT.

CDR3 region: CASSNFTQETQYF. In DNA form, the CDR3 reads TGTGCCAGCAGTAATTTCACTCAAGAGACCCAGTACTTC. The chain couples TRBV6-2 or TRBV6-3 to TRBJ2-5, with D hard to call. This CDR3 comprises 13 residues. Trimming removed 5 bases from V and 2 bases from J, with 9 bases in between. Germline V gene sequence: CDR1 MNHEY, CDR2 SVGEGT.

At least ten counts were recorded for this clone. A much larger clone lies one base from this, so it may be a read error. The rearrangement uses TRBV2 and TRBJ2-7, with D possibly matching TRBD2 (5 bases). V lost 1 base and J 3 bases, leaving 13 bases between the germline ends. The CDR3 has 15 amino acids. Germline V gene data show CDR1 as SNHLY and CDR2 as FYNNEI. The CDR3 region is CASSEGRRFGYEQYF. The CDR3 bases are TGTGCCAGCAGTGAAGGGAGGCGGTTCGGCTACGAGCAGTACTTC.

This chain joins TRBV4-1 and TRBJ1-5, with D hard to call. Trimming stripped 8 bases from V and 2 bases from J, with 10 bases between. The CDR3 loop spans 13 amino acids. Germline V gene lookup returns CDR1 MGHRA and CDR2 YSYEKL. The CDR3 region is CASREGGNQPQHF. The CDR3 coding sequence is TGCGCCAGCCGGGAGGGCGGCAATCAGCCCCAGCATTTT.

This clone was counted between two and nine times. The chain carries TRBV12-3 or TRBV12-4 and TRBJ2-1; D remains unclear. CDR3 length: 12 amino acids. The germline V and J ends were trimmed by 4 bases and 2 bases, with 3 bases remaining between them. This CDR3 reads CASSSTYNEQFF. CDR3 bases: TGTGCCAGCAGTTCGACCTACAATGAGCAGTTCTTC.

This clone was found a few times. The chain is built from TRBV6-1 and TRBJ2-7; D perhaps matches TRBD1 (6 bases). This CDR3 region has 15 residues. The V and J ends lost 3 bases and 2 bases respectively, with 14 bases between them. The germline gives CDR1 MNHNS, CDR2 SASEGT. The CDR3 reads CASSELGAQAYEQYF. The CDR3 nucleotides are TGTGCCAGCAGTGAGTTGGGGGCGCAGGCCTACGAGCAGTACTTC.